These T cell receptor beta chains were read from a single sample in a study of T cells in Graves' hyperthyroidism and ophthalmopathy. MiXCR, applied by TCRdb to the multiplex PCR reads, yields one record per CDR3 protein. The table includes fewer than 110,000 distinct CDR3 sequences, about 16% detected once. Sequences were obtained from blood. All receptors come from a woman aged 45-59 years with Graves' hyperthyroidism. CDR3s include the opening cysteine and the closing phenylalanine or tryptophan. The D gene is left open where the match is weak. Not every row has a clone size; where given, it reads once, few, many or a size class.

v_gene,abundance,d_gene,j_gene,CDR3aa,CDR3nt
TRBV20-1,many,TRBD2,TRBJ2-1,CSARSGRAYEQFF,TGCAGTGCTAGAAGTGGGAGGGCCTATGAGCAGTTCTTC
TRBV28,many,.,TRBJ1-5,CASSLYGGSNQPQHF,TGTGCCAGCAGTTTATACGGAGGTAGCAATCAGCCCCAGCATTTT
TRBV20-1,few,.,TRBJ2-6,CSAPNVGRQLSGANVLTF,TGCAGTGCCCCCAACGTGGGGCGGCAACTATCTGGGGCCAACGTCCTGACTTTC
TRBV20-1,many,TRBD1,TRBJ2-5,CSGRQGVQTQYF,TGCAGTGGAAGGCAGGGGGTACAGACCCAGTACTTC
TRBV7-8,many,TRBD1,TRBJ2-7,CASSLMGQGITEQYF,TGTGCCAGCAGCTTAATGGGACAGGGGATTACCGAGCAGTACTTC
TRBV2,many,TRBD2,TRBJ2-2,CASSDSLADASGELFF,TGTGCCAGCAGTGACTCGCTAGCGGATGCTTCCGGGGAGCTGTTTTTT
TRBV19,.,TRBD2,TRBJ2-1,CASSPRVAGSANEQFF,TGTGCCAGTAGTCCAAGAGTAGCGGGAAGTGCAAATGAGCAGTTCTTC
TRBV3-1,many,TRBD2,TRBJ2-3,CASSQDLGGTSMNTQYF,TGTGCCAGCAGCCAAGATCTGGGAGGGACTAGCATGAATACGCAGTATTTT
TRBV29-1,many,TRBD2,TRBJ2-3,CSVEVAPGLGKTTDTQYF,TGCAGCGTTGAAGTGGCGCCGGGACTAGGCAAGACCACAGATACGCAGTATTTT
TRBV7-8,.,.,TRBJ2-1,CASSSTGARNEQFF,TGTGCCAGCAGCTCAACGGGAGCTAGGAATGAGCAGTTCTTC
TRBV2,many,.,TRBJ1-1,CASRETGLNTEAFF,TGTGCCAGCAGAGAGACAGGTCTGAACACTGAAGCTTTCTTT
TRBV18,many,.,TRBJ1-3,CASSPAASSGNTIYF,TGTGCCAGCTCACCAGCAGCCAGCTCTGGAAACACCATATATTTT
TRBV11-2,.,TRBD2,TRBJ2-1,CASSFTSGDNEQFF,TGTGCCAGCAGCTTCACTAGCGGGGACAATGAGCAGTTCTTC
TRBV20-1,many,.,TRBJ1-2,CSARDPPSPRGYTF,TGCAGTGCTAGAGATCCCCCTAGTCCCCGGGGCTACACCTTC